The following is a TCR beta chain sequence with its context. Its antigen is not identified. Genomic DNA templated the TCR beta VDJ and CDR3 profiling. TCRdb used MiXCR to reprocess the reads, holding one entry per CDR3 protein. The sample contains approximately 250,000 distinct CDR3 sequences, 82% of which appear only once. Germline lookup yields CDR1 SEHNR and CDR2 FQNEAQ (reference sequence). Deletions cut 3 bases from V and 14 bases from J, with 25 bases between. This CDR3 region has 15 residues. The data originate from a study of CD8+CD57+ T cells in acquired aplastic anemia. Across the study: Recorded DNA amounts for sorted CD4+ and CD8+ cells had an average of approximately 2.9 ug. General observations from the study: CD8+ Simpson's diversity in patients was not significantly different from that in controls. The same twenty-nine CD8+ CDR3 sequences occurred in patients and in controls.

Before being chosen for sequencing, patients had shown CD8+CD57+ cell expansion by flow cytometry. Blood samples were obtained from patients who had received no prior therapy. The chain recombines TRBV7-9 with TRBJ2-5; D is undetermined. The sample consisted of sorted CD4+, CD8+, or CD8+CD57+ T cells (not recorded which) from PBMCs. The clonotype was recovered from a human donor with aplastic anemia. The CDR3: CASSFLSTDTQYFYF. CDR3 nucleotide sequence: TGTGCCAGCAGCTTCCTCAGCACAGATACGCAGTATTTTTACTTC.